Below are 27 T cell receptor beta chains sequenced from a single sample in a study of cytomegalovirus exposure and HLA in healthy donors (dated by TCRdb to the late 2010s). The library was produced with the immunoSEQ multiplex PCR assay. For the multiplex PCR, a mixture combining 60 forward primers for TCR Vbeta segments and 13 reverse primers for TCR Jbeta segments was used. This immuneACCESS table, as held by TCRdb, lists in-frame sequences with V and J called but not all clones. Of the missing ones, under half trace to an unresolved V gene in checked studies; the others have no known cause. This sample holds about 200,000 clones; over 65% were observed only once. The ten largest clones add up to around 15% of the sample. Sequencing was performed on PBMCs. The source is a man aged 35 to 55 in good health and CMV-seronegative.

The chain couples TRBV5-4 to TRBJ2-7, with TRBD2 matching 8 bases. The germline CDR1 and CDR2 sequences are SGHNT and YYREEE (reference sequence). V shed 4 bases and J 11 bases; nucleotides not matched to a gene: 8. There are 12 residues in the CDR3. The CDR3 region is CASSAGSGMKYF. Written as DNA, the CDR3 is TGTGCCAGCAGCGCCGGTAGCGGGATGAAGTACTTC.

V is TRBV4-2 and J is TRBJ1-6, with TRBD1 matching 9 bases. The length of the CDR3 is 15 residues. Germline V CDR1 and CDR2: LGHNA, YNFKEQ. Losses at the gene ends were 0 bases for V and 7 bases for J; bases not matched to a gene: 1. The CDR3 DNA reads TGTGCCAGCAGCCAAGAGACAGGGGGGAATTCACCCCTCCACTTT. Translation: CASSQETGGNSPLHF.

The chain couples TRBV6-5 to TRBJ2-1; D possibly corresponds to TRBD2 (5 bases). Germline-derived CDR1 and CDR2 are MNHEY and SVGAGI. Between the trimmed V and J ends, which lost 6 bases and 6 bases, there was a span of 12 bases. The CDR3 has 13 residues. CDR3 protein: CASRAHSGNEQFF. CDR3 nucleotides: TGTGCCAGCAGGGCACACAGCGGCAATGAGCAGTTCTTC.

CDR3 DNA sequence: TGTGCCAGTATGAACCGGGACAACTCTGGAAACACCATATATTTT. Translating gives CASMNRDNSGNTIYF. V and J are TRBV19 and TRBJ1-3; D possibly corresponds to TRBD1 (6 bases). Germline loops: CDR1 LNHDA, CDR2 SQIVND (reference sequence). Deletions cut 7 bases from V and 0 bases from J, with 13 bases between. The CDR3 has 15 residues.

The chain combines TRBV27 with TRBJ1-5; the D gene is possibly TRBD1 (6 bases). CDR1 is MNHEY and CDR2 is SMNVEV in the germline V gene (reference sequence). V shed 3 bases and J shed 3 bases, with 12 bases lying between them. The CDR3 is made up of 15 amino acids. CDR3: CASSLQGFANQPQHF. The CDR3 DNA reads as TGTGCCAGCAGTTTGCAGGGGTTTGCCAATCAGCCCCAGCATTTT.

This sequence joins TRBV5-6 and TRBJ2-5; 7 positions agree with TRBD2. V lost 1 base to trimming and J lost 1 base; unmatched junction nucleotides: 7. Germline V gives CDR1 SGHDT, CDR2 YYEEEE. CDR3 length: 16 amino acids. CDR3 in DNA: TGTGCCAGCAGCTTGATCGCAATAGCGGGCCAAGAGACCCAGTACTTC. Translating it yields CASSLIAIAGQETQYF. The full variable domain, its missing parts supplied by reference TRBV5-6 and TRBJ2-5, is DAGVTQSPTHLIKTRGQQVTLRCSPKSGHDTVSWYQQALGQGPQFIFQYYEEEERQRGNFPDRFSGHQFPNYSSELNVNALLLGDSALYLCASSLIAIAGQETQYFGPGTRLLVL.

This chain connects TRBV19 to TRBJ2-5; D unresolved. The germline V gene has CDR1 LNHDA and CDR2 SQIVND (reference sequence). Trimming left V 1 base short and J 5 bases short, with 8 bases between. The CDR3 is 13 amino acids. In DNA form, the CDR3 reads TGTGCCAGTAGTATAGCCCCGGAGGAGACCCAGTACTTC. Protein sequence: CASSIAPEETQYF.

The chain employs TRBV9 and TRBJ1-2, with D perhaps matching TRBD1 (6 bases). V gave up 0 bases and J gave up 0 bases, with 12 bases separating them. The germline V gene encodes CDR1 SGDLS and CDR2 YYNGEE. CDR3 length: 16 residues. The CDR3 protein is CASSVADSQTNYGYTF. CDR3 nucleotides: TGTGCCAGCAGCGTAGCGGACAGCCAGACTAACTATGGCTACACCTTC.

The J gene is TRBJ1-1, the V gene TRBV11-2; no reliable D call. Germline lookup yields CDR1 SGHAT and CDR2 FQNNGV. The CDR3 covers 13 residues. With 1 base removed from V and 1 base from J, the gap between germline ends came to 4 bases. CDR3: CASSLAWNTEAFF. The DNA of the CDR3 is TGTGCCAGCAGCTTAGCTTGGAACACTGAAGCTTTCTTT.

V and J are TRBV29-1 and TRBJ2-1, with TRBD2 identical over 11 bases. Germline trimming cut 6 bases from V and 0 bases from J; bases unmatched to any gene: 7. The CDR3 spans 16 residues. From germline, CDR1 is SQVTM and CDR2 ANQGSEA. The CDR3, as DNA: TGCAGCGTACCGGGACTAGCGGCGAGCTCCTACAATGAGCAGTTCTTC. Translation gives CSVPGLAASSYNEQFF.

The gene calls are TRBV7-2 and TRBJ1-5; 7 bases are a match to TRBD1. The CDR3 runs to 14 residues. The ends lost 3 bases at V and 4 bases at J; junction bases unmatched: 3. The germline V gene encodes CDR1 SGHTA and CDR2 FQGNSA. This CDR3 reads CASSLIQGNQPQHF. The CDR3 coding sequence is TGTGCCAGCAGCTTGATACAGGGGAATCAGCCCCAGCATTTT. The variable domain in full, completed from reference TRBV7-2 and TRBJ1-5, reads GAGVSQSPSNKVTEKGKDVELRCDPISGHTALYWYRQSLGQGLEFLIYFQGNSAPDKSGLPSDRFSAERTGGSVSTLTIQRTQQEDSAVYLCASSLIQGNQPQHFGDGTRLSIL.

This clone was observed a few times. The chain carries TRBV7-6 and TRBJ2-5, with unresolved D. Germline values: CDR1 SGHVS, CDR2 FNYEAQ. Trimming removed 5 bases at V and 5 bases at J, with 18 bases between. CDR3 size: 15 residues. The CDR3 reads CASSPIPAFGETQYF. In DNA form, the CDR3 reads TGTGCCAGCAGCCCCATCCCAGCGTTCGGTGAGACCCAGTACTTC.

The chain has TRBV5-4 and TRBJ2-2; D is unresolved. The CDR3 covers 14 residues. Germline CDR1 is SGHNT and CDR2 is YYREEE (reference sequence). The ends were cut back, 2 bases at V and 1 base at J, with 6 bases in the middle. CDR3 sequence: CASSLEKNTGELFF. The CDR3 region has the DNA TGTGCCAGCAGCTTAGAGAAGAACACCGGGGAGCTGTTTTTT.

The chain joins TRBV6-1 to TRBJ1-5; 7 nucleotides align to TRBD1. V dropped 4 bases and J dropped 1; count of bases not matched to a gene: 10. This CDR3 has 17 residues. CDR1 MNHNS and CDR2 SASEGT come from the germline V gene. As DNA, the CDR3 is TGTGCCAGCAGTGGTACGACAGGGACGAGGAGCAATCAGCCCCAGCATTTT. This codes for CASSGTTGTRSNQPQHF.

The rearrangement links TRBV2 to TRBJ2-3; 9 nucleotides align to TRBD2. Trimming removed 10 bases from V and 1 base from J; junction bases left unmatched: 6. CDR3 length equals 14 residues. CDR1 and CDR2 (germline): SNHLY, FYNNEI. The CDR3 nucleotides are TGTGCCACCAAGGAGCGGGGGGGCACAGATACGCAGTATTTT. This sequence encodes CATKERGGTDTQYF.

The J gene is TRBJ1-1, the V gene TRBV5-4; no clear D. The ends were cut back, 4 bases at V and 8 bases at J, with 9 bases in the middle. The CDR3 is 11 amino acids. CDR1 is SGHNT, CDR2 YYREEE, per germline (reference sequence). The CDR3 DNA reads as TGTGCCAGCAGCCACACAAACGAAGCTTTCTTT. It specifies CASSHTNEAFF. Combining the CDR3 with reference TRBV5-4 and TRBJ1-1 gives the whole variable domain ETGVTQSPTHLIKTRGQQVTLRCSSQSGHNTVSWYQQALGQGPQFIFQYYREEENGRGNFPPRFSGLQFPNYSSELNVNALELDDSALYLCASSHTNEAFFGQGTRLTVV.

This chain links TRBV28 with TRBJ1-4, with 7 bases identical to TRBD1. The CDR3 spans 15 residues. CDR1 is MDHEN, CDR2 SYDVKM, per germline. Germline trimming cut 4 bases from V and 8 bases from J; bases unmatched to any gene: 10. In DNA form, the CDR3 reads TGTGCCAGCAGTTCCCCAGGGGGTAGAGAAGAAAAACTGTTTTTT. The encoded protein is CASSSPGGREEKLFF. Drawing the rest from reference TRBV28 and TRBJ1-4, the complete variable domain is DVKVTQSSRYLVKRTGEKVFLECVQDMDHENMFWYRQDPGLGLRLIYFSYDVKMKEKGDIPEGYSVSREKKERFSLILESASTNQTSMYLCASSSPGGREEKLFFGSGTQLSVL.

The genes are TRBV5-1 and TRBJ2-5; D call uncertain. Germline values: CDR1 SGHRS, CDR2 YFSETQ. This CDR3 has 11 amino acids. V lost 0 bases and J lost 8, with 5 bases in between. CDR3 bases: TGCGCCAGCAGCTTGGGAGGAACCCAGTACTTC. Protein: CASSLGGTQYF.

The chain carries TRBV6-5 and TRBJ2-7; D gene ambiguous. Trimming stripped 0 bases from V and 3 bases from J, with 9 bases between. In germline, CDR1 is MNHEY, CDR2 SVGAGI. This CDR3 has 14 amino acids. As DNA, the CDR3 is TGTGCCAGCAGTTACTCCGTCTCGGGCTACGAGCAGTACTTC. It codes for CASSYSVSGYEQYF.

The rearrangement joins TRBV27 to TRBJ1-6; D remains unclear. Germline lookup yields CDR1 MNHEY and CDR2 SMNVEV (reference sequence). The CDR3 is 14 amino acids. V was shortened by 2 bases and J by 4 bases, with 6 bases between the two germline ends. The DNA of the CDR3 is TGTGCCAGCAGTTTAACAGAGTATAATTCACCCCTCCACTTT. Translated: CASSLTEYNSPLHF.

V and J are TRBV4-2 and TRBJ1-5; 7 nucleotides align to TRBD1. V lost 1 base to trimming and J lost 6 bases; unmatched junction nucleotides: 6. Looked up from germline, CDR1 is LGHNA and CDR2 is YNFKEQ. The CDR3 extends over 15 amino acids. DNA for the CDR3: TGTGCCAGCAGCCAAGGGGGAACAGGGGTTCAGCCCCAGCATTTT. Protein: CASSQGGTGVQPQHF.

The rearrangement uses TRBV4-1 and TRBJ2-3; 14 nucleotides agree with TRBD2. The CDR3 spans 17 residues. Germline values: CDR1 MGHRA, CDR2 YSYEKL. With V trimmed by 5 bases and J by 5 bases, 9 bases remained unmatched. CDR3 in amino acids: CASSYLGLAGGGDTQYF. The CDR3 bases are TGCGCCAGCAGCTACCTCGGACTAGCGGGGGGTGGAGATACGCAGTATTTT.

This chain joins TRBV30 and TRBJ1-3, with D maybe TRBD1 (6 bases). V lost 3 bases to trimming and J lost 4 bases, with 10 bases between them. Per germline, CDR1 GTSNPN and CDR2 SVGIG (reference sequence). There are 13 residues in the CDR3. The CDR3 DNA reads as TGTGCCTGGAGGACAGGCTCAGGAAACACCATATATTTT. As protein: CAWRTGSGNTIYF.

The chain is built from TRBV5-1 and TRBJ1-1; D perhaps matches TRBD1 (6 bases). CDR3 size: 15 residues. V lost 0 bases, J lost 1 base, and 10 bases lay in between. Germline loops: CDR1 SGHRS, CDR2 YFSETQ. This CDR3 is CASSLAGTQNTEAFF. CDR3 in DNA: TGCGCCAGCAGCTTGGCCGGGACACAGAACACTGAAGCTTTCTTT.

This chain uses TRBV2 with TRBJ2-1; 7 bases map to TRBD1. The junction had 5 bases not matched to a gene; V was cut back by 3 bases and J by 0 bases. The CDR3 consists of 16 residues. CDR1 and CDR2 (germline): SNHLY, FYNNEI. The CDR3 sequence: CASSDEGGPSYNEQFF. The CDR3 region has the DNA TGTGCCAGCAGTGACGAAGGGGGCCCCTCCTACAATGAGCAGTTCTTC.

This chain connects TRBV6-5 to TRBJ2-2; perhaps TRBD2 as D (6 bases). V lost 10 bases to trimming and J lost 5 bases, with 17 bases between them. The CDR3 runs 14 residues. In germline, CDR1 is MNHEY, CDR2 SVGAGI. CDR3 in DNA: TGTGCCACCCACTTCCTAGCGAGTACCGGGGAGCTGTTTTTT. It codes for CATHFLASTGELFF.

The CDR3 protein is CASSFFRAATNEKLFF. CDR3 bases: TGTGCCAGCAGTTTCTTCAGGGCTGCAACTAATGAAAAACTGTTTTTT. The genes are TRBV27 and TRBJ1-4; D might be TRBD1 (5 bases). This CDR3 has 16 residues. In germline, CDR1 is MNHEY, CDR2 SMNVEV (reference sequence). Trimming took off 3 bases at V and 0 bases at J, with 11 bases between the two ends.